A selection of T cell receptor beta chains follows, all from one sample in a study of T-cell reconstitution after alpha-beta-depleted transplantation in children. Via MiXCR, TCRdb re-called the PCR reads, giving one row per CDR3 protein. Of 300,000 to 400,000 distinct CDR3 sequences listed, about 17% are singletons. Here the sequenced sample was PBMCs, mostly from graft donor cells, taken 360 days after TCRalphabeta/CD19-depleted stem cell transplant. These receptors all stem from a male patient between 2 and 9 years old who had a stem cell transplant for acute lymphoblastic leukemia, so the T cells may come from the graft donor. CDR3s include the opening cysteine and the closing phenylalanine or tryptophan. D genes are given only for firm matches. For some rows the clone size is stated as once, few or many, or as a class when expanded; others skip it.

V gene	clone size	D gene	J gene	CDR3 DNA	CDR3 protein
TRBV5-5	.	.	TRBJ1-3	TGTGCCAGCAGCTTCGAGGACCTGATCTCTGGAAACACCATATATTTT	CASSFEDLISGNTIYF
TRBV7-2	.	.	TRBJ1-5	TGTGCCAGCAGCTTAACTCAGGGGAATCAGCCCCAGCATTTT	CASSLTQGNQPQHF
TRBV7-2	.	.	TRBJ2-3	TGTGCCAGCAGCTTAAGGGCCAACAGGCCCCTAAATACGCAGTATTTT	CASSLRANRPLNTQYF
TRBV6-5	few	.	TRBJ2-1	TGTGCCAGCAGCCCCCCCCTGAAGAATGGCGAGCAGTTCTTC	CASSPPLKNGEQFF
TRBV28	few	TRBD2	TRBJ2-1	TGTGCCAGCAGGTCCGGGACTAGACACAATGAGCAGTTCTTC	CASRSGTRHNEQFF
TRBV28	few	.	TRBJ2-1	TGTGCCAGCAGTTTAGGGCGGACTCTTTACTCCTACAATGAGCAGTTCTTC	CASSLGRTLYSYNEQFF
TRBV7-9	few	TRBD2	TRBJ2-7	TGTGCCAGCAGGGATGGAGCGGGAGGCTACGAGCAGTACTTC	CASRDGAGGYEQYF
TRBV28	few	.	TRBJ2-2	TGTGCCAGTCTAAGACGGCTGCTGGACACCGGGGAGCTGTTTTTT	CASLRRLLDTGELFF
TRBV6-5	.	.	TRBJ1-1	TGTGCCAGCAGTTACGGTCTGGGACGGGAAGCTTTCTTT	CASSYGLGREAFF
TRBV29-1	.	.	TRBJ2-7	TGCAGCGTGGCCGAGCGACAGGGCGGGGGATACGAGCAGTACTTC	CSVAERQGGGYEQYF
TRBV5-1	.	TRBD1	TRBJ2-2	TGCGCCAGCAGCTTGGGGACAGGAGGCGCCGGGGAGCTGTTTTTT	CASSLGTGGAGELFF
TRBV2	few	.	TRBJ2-2	TGTGCCAGCAGTGATACAGGGATCGGGGAGCTGTTTTTT	CASSDTGIGELFF
TRBV18	.	.	TRBJ1-1	TGTGCCAGCTCCCCTGCTACAGGCACTGAAGCTTTCTTT	CASSPATGTEAFF
TRBV30	few	TRBD2	TRBJ2-1	TGTGCCTGGAGTGTACTTACTAGCGGCTCCTACAATGAGCAGTTCTTC	CAWSVLTSGSYNEQFF
TRBV7-8	.	.	TRBJ1-2	TGTGCCAGCAGCCTCGGGACGTTCGACTATGGCTACACCTTC	CASSLGTFDYGYTF